One and the same sample provided the 26 T cell receptor beta chains below, sequenced in a study of blood T cell repertoires in COVID-19 (dated by TCRdb to about 2020). The library was produced with the immunoSEQ multiplex PCR assay. TCRdb re-hosts the immuneACCESS table, in-frame sequences only. Its copies lack some clones; in the studies checked, an unresolved V gene accounts for under half of them, and the cause for the rest is not known. This sample is represented by 190,000 or so clones; around nine tenths of them were singletons. The ten largest clones capture about 2.5% of the sample. The specimen was peripheral blood. These receptors all come from a man between 40 and 49 years old with active or convalescent COVID-19.

The chain couples TRBV19 to TRBJ2-5; 9 bases match TRBD2. This CDR3 is 14 amino acids long. Germline V lookup: CDR1 LNHDA, CDR2 SQIVND (reference sequence). The ends lost 5 bases at V and 5 bases at J; junction bases unmatched: 6. The CDR3: CASSGGLARETQYF. The CDR3 coding sequence is TGTGCCAGTAGTGGGGGACTAGCTCGGGAGACCCAGTACTTC.

This chain uses TRBV28 with TRBJ1-3; D uncertain. This CDR3 has 14 amino acids. The V end was cut by 8 bases, the J end by 4 bases, with 15 bases between. Germline V gene lookup returns CDR1 MDHEN and CDR2 SYDVKM. Written as DNA, the CDR3 is TGTGCCAGCGGAGAGGGTCATCCCGGAAACACCATATATTTT. The encoded protein is CASGEGHPGNTIYF.

The genes are TRBV7-6 and TRBJ2-3; D perhaps matches TRBD1 (5 bases). Germline V lookup: CDR1 SGHVS, CDR2 FNYEAQ. Trimming took 5 bases from V and 1 from J, leaving 13 bases between them. The CDR3 is 15 amino acids. The CDR3 nucleotides are TGTGCCAGCAGCCACACAGGAACTGGCACAGATACGCAGTATTTT. This codes for CASSHTGTGTDTQYF.

This chain connects TRBV15 to TRBJ2-7; 9 nucleotides agree with TRBD2. Trimming at V came to 0 bases and at J to 7 bases, leaving 1 base not matched to a gene. Germline V lookup: CDR1 LNHNV, CDR2 YYDKDF (reference sequence). This CDR3 contains 13 residues. The CDR3 spells CATSRDLAGEQYF. The DNA for the CDR3 is TGTGCCACCAGCAGAGATCTAGCGGGGGAGCAGTACTTC. Full variable domain (outside the CDR3, taken from reference TRBV15 and TRBJ2-7): DAMVIQNPRYQVTQFGKPVTLSCSQTLNHNVMYWYQQKSSQAPKLLFHYYDKDFNNEADTPDNFQSRRPNTSFCFLDIRSPGLGDTAMYLCATSRDLAGEQYFGPGTRLTVT.

The chain joins TRBV28 to TRBJ2-7; D is possibly TRBD2 (5 bases). The germline CDR1 and CDR2 sequences are MDHEN and SYDVKM. This CDR3 contains 14 residues. V was shortened by 3 bases and J by 3 bases, with 12 bases between the two germline ends. The CDR3 protein is CASSLSGLYYEQYF. In DNA, the CDR3 is TGTGCCAGCAGTTTGTCCGGACTCTACTACGAGCAGTACTTC.

The CDR3 DNA reads TGTGCCAGCAGTGAATATCGGTACGGCCGTTCCCAAGGAGATTCACCCCTCCACTTT. Its protein is CASSEYRYGRSQGDSPLHF. This chain uses TRBV6-1 with TRBJ1-6; D is unresolved. CDR1 is MNHNS and CDR2 is SASEGT in the germline V gene. V was shortened by 2 bases and J by 8 bases, with 25 bases between the two germline ends. This CDR3 is built from 19 residues.

This chain connects TRBV28 to TRBJ2-2; the D gene is possibly TRBD2 (5 bases). The CDR3 has 14 amino acids. The V gene's germline CDR1 is MDHEN and CDR2 SYDVKM. V lost 7 bases and J lost 4, with 13 bases in between. In DNA form, the CDR3 reads TGTGCCAGCACAACTTTGGGGAGCACCGGGGAGCTGTTTTTT. Protein: CASTTLGSTGELFF.

This clone was seen only once. The rearrangement joins TRBV6-1 to TRBJ2-7, with D perhaps matching TRBD2 (5 bases). This CDR3 region has 16 residues. V was pared by 2 bases and J by 5 bases, with 19 bases between. Per the germline V gene, CDR1 is MNHNS and CDR2 is SASEGT. The CDR3 DNA follows: TGTGCCAGCAGTGAAACTATGCGGCAGTCCGGGAACGAGCAGTACTTC. Encoded protein: CASSETMRQSGNEQYF.

This clone has just a few counts. The V and J genes are TRBV18 and TRBJ1-6; 10 positions agree with TRBD1. This CDR3 has 15 residues. J lost 10 bases, V lost 3 bases, and 6 bases had no gene match. CDR1 is KGHSH, CDR2 LQKENI, per germline. The CDR3 loop is CASSPGQGGASPLHF. The CDR3 region has the DNA TGTGCCAGCTCACCCGGACAGGGGGGAGCCTCACCCCTCCACTTT.

This clone has only a few counts. CDR3 coding DNA: TGCAGCGTTGGTCACTACGAGCAGTACTTC. This encodes CSVGHYEQYF. The chain links TRBV29-1 to TRBJ2-7; D is ambiguous. The CDR3 has 10 amino acids. CDR1 and CDR2 (germline): SQVTM, ANQGSEA. V was clipped by 4 bases and J by 3 bases, with 4 bases between them.

This chain links TRBV7-8 with TRBJ1-6; 7 bases map to TRBD1. Germline values: CDR1 SGHVS, CDR2 FQNEAQ. The CDR3 runs to 16 residues. The junction had 10 bases not matched to a gene; V was cut back by 1 base and J by 10 bases. The CDR3 spells CASSLGGKGASSPLHF. CDR3 sequence (DNA): TGTGCCAGCAGCTTAGGTGGGAAGGGGGCCAGCTCACCCCTCCACTTT.

V usage is TRBV6-1 and J usage is TRBJ2-5; 10 nucleotides line up with TRBD2. Unmatched junction bases numbered 1, after V lost 2 bases and J lost 1 base. This CDR3 is built from 15 residues. Germline V lookup: CDR1 MNHNS, CDR2 SASEGT. The CDR3 here is CASSELAGGQETQYF. CDR3 nucleotides: TGTGCCAGCAGTGAATTAGCGGGGGGCCAAGAGACCCAGTACTTC.

A single count supports this clone. The gene calls are TRBV19 and TRBJ2-4, with D possibly matching TRBD2 (6 bases). The germline CDR1 and CDR2 sequences are LNHDA and SQIVND (reference sequence). The CDR3 has 17 residues. V was clipped by 6 bases and J by 0 bases, with 18 bases between them. The CDR3 here is CASSRMSGVIAKNIQYF. The CDR3 DNA sequence: TGTGCCAGTAGCAGGATGTCGGGGGTTATAGCCAAAAACATTCAGTACTTC.

The chain carries TRBV20-1 and TRBJ2-5, with 8 bases aligning to TRBD2. Germline V CDR1 and CDR2: DFQATT, SNEGSKA (reference sequence). This CDR3 spans 15 amino acids. Losses at the gene ends were 3 bases for V and 0 bases for J; bases not matched to a gene: 6. Here the CDR3 reads CSASQPTSDQETQYF. The CDR3 DNA is TGCAGTGCTAGTCAACCGACTAGCGACCAAGAGACCCAGTACTTC.

This clone was seen more than once but under ten times. This chain links TRBV11-2 with TRBJ2-5; 7 bases align to TRBD2. The J segment lost 2 bases and the V segment lost 3 bases, leaving 9 bases of the junction unmatched. This CDR3 is 16 amino acids long. The V gene's germline CDR1 is SGHAT and CDR2 FQNNGV. The CDR3 region has the DNA TGTGCCAGCAGCTTGGGAGGGATCGGGCTACAAGAGACCCAGTACTTC. Its translation is CASSLGGIGLQETQYF.

The chain joins TRBV11-3 to TRBJ2-1, with 11 bases fitting TRBD1. Losses at the gene ends were 4 bases for V and 7 bases for J; bases not matched to a gene: 6. Germline V gene data show CDR1 as SGHNT and CDR2 as YENEEA. The CDR3 contains 15 residues. The CDR3 here is CASSWGQGDINEQFF. CDR3 in DNA: TGTGCCAGCAGCTGGGGACAGGGGGACATAAATGAGCAGTTCTTC. The complete variable domain, with remaining parts taken from reference TRBV11-3 and TRBJ2-1, reads EAGVVQSPRYKIIEKKQPVAFWCNPISGHNTLYWYLQNLGQGPELLIRYENEEAVDDSQLPKDRFSAERLKGVDSTLKIQPAELGDSAVYLCASSWGQGDINEQFFGPGTRLTVL.

This clone was counted once. This chain joins TRBV6-1 and TRBJ1-6, with a possible D match to TRBD1 (5 bases). The CDR3 has 16 amino acids. V lost 2 bases and J lost 8, with 16 bases in between. Looked up from germline, CDR1 is MNHNS and CDR2 is SASEGT. CDR3 coding DNA: TGTGCCAGCAGTGAATTGGGGGGTGGCGGGGATTCACCCCTCCACTTT. This gives the protein CASSELGGGGDSPLHF.

The rearrangement uses TRBV5-1 and TRBJ2-7, with D perhaps TRBD2 (5 bases). V was trimmed by 1 base and J by 2 bases, leaving 10 bases between them. The CDR3 covers 14 residues. Germline V gives CDR1 SGHRS, CDR2 YFSETQ. CDR3 protein: CASSLMDSAYEQYF. CDR3 DNA sequence: TGCGCCAGCAGCTTGATGGACTCTGCCTACGAGCAGTACTTC.

The J gene is TRBJ1-5, the V gene TRBV6-5; D not certain. Germline values: CDR1 MNHEY, CDR2 SVGAGI. The CDR3 sequence is 14 residues long. Trimming removed 0 bases at V and 4 bases at J, with 7 bases between. The CDR3 reads CASSYSSLNQPQHF. The CDR3, as DNA: TGTGCCAGCAGTTACTCGAGTCTGAATCAGCCCCAGCATTTT.

The V and J genes are TRBV2 and TRBJ1-3; 8 bases are shared with TRBD1. With V trimmed by 4 bases and J by 1 base, 15 bases remained unmatched. This CDR3 has 19 residues. Germline assignment: CDR1 SNHLY and CDR2 FYNNEI. The CDR3 region has the DNA TGTGCCAGCAGTGGTTCGTCCATCCACCAGGGGGCGTCTGGAAACACCATATATTTT. Encoded protein: CASSGSSIHQGASGNTIYF.

The chain carries TRBV15 and TRBJ1-3; no definite D call. Germline lookup yields CDR1 LNHNV and CDR2 YYDKDF (reference sequence). With 10 bases removed from V and 0 bases from J, the gap between germline ends came to 10 bases. This CDR3 spans 13 amino acids. As DNA, the CDR3 is TGTGCCATTAAGAGGGACTCTGGAAACACCATATATTTT. As protein: CAIKRDSGNTIYF.

The V call is TRBV10-1, the J call TRBJ2-3, with 9 bases fitting TRBD2. Germline values: CDR1 WNHNN, CDR2 SYGVQD (reference sequence). The CDR3 is 15 amino acids. The ends lost 4 bases at V and 0 bases at J; junction bases unmatched: 2. CDR3 in DNA: TGCGCCAGCAGTGGTAGCGGGGGAAGCACAGATACGCAGTATTTT. Its protein product is CASSGSGGSTDTQYF.

CDR3 DNA sequence: TGTGCCAGCAGCCTACCGACAGGAAATACGCAGTATTTT. It translates to CASSLPTGNTQYF. V usage is TRBV7-3 and J usage is TRBJ2-3, with D possibly matching TRBD1 (6 bases). This CDR3 contains 13 residues. V dropped 5 bases and J dropped 7 bases, with 13 bases sitting between them. Germline V gives CDR1 SGHTA, CDR2 FQGTGA.

This chain joins TRBV11-3 and TRBJ2-3; D possibly corresponds to TRBD2 (6 bases). Between the trimmed V and J ends, which lost 5 bases and 8 bases, there was a span of 26 bases. CDR3 length equals 17 residues. CDR1 is SGHNT, CDR2 YENEEA, per germline. The DNA for the CDR3 is TGTGCCAGCAGCGCCTGGGACTCAGCGGAGGGGCAAGTTACGCAGTATTTT. It yields the protein CASSAWDSAEGQVTQYF.

The rearrangement joins TRBV4-2 to TRBJ2-7, with D possibly TRBD1 on 5 matching bases. Germline V gene sequence: CDR1 LGHNA, CDR2 YNFKEQ. This CDR3 contains 14 residues. The V and J ends lost 1 base and 3 bases respectively, with 10 bases between them. The CDR3 reads CASSQGVRDYEQYF. CDR3 coding DNA: TGTGCCAGCAGCCAAGGCGTCAGGGACTACGAGCAGTACTTC.

This clone has just one count. This chain uses TRBV7-2 with TRBJ1-4; 7 bases agree with TRBD1. In germline, CDR1 is SGHTA, CDR2 FQGNSA. With 4 bases clipped from V and 8 bases from J, the junction kept 7 bases outside the gene matches. The CDR3 consists of 14 residues. In nucleotides, the CDR3 is TGTGCCAGCAGCTCGGACAGGCGCCAGGAAAAACTGTTTTTT. Its translation: CASSSDRRQEKLFF.